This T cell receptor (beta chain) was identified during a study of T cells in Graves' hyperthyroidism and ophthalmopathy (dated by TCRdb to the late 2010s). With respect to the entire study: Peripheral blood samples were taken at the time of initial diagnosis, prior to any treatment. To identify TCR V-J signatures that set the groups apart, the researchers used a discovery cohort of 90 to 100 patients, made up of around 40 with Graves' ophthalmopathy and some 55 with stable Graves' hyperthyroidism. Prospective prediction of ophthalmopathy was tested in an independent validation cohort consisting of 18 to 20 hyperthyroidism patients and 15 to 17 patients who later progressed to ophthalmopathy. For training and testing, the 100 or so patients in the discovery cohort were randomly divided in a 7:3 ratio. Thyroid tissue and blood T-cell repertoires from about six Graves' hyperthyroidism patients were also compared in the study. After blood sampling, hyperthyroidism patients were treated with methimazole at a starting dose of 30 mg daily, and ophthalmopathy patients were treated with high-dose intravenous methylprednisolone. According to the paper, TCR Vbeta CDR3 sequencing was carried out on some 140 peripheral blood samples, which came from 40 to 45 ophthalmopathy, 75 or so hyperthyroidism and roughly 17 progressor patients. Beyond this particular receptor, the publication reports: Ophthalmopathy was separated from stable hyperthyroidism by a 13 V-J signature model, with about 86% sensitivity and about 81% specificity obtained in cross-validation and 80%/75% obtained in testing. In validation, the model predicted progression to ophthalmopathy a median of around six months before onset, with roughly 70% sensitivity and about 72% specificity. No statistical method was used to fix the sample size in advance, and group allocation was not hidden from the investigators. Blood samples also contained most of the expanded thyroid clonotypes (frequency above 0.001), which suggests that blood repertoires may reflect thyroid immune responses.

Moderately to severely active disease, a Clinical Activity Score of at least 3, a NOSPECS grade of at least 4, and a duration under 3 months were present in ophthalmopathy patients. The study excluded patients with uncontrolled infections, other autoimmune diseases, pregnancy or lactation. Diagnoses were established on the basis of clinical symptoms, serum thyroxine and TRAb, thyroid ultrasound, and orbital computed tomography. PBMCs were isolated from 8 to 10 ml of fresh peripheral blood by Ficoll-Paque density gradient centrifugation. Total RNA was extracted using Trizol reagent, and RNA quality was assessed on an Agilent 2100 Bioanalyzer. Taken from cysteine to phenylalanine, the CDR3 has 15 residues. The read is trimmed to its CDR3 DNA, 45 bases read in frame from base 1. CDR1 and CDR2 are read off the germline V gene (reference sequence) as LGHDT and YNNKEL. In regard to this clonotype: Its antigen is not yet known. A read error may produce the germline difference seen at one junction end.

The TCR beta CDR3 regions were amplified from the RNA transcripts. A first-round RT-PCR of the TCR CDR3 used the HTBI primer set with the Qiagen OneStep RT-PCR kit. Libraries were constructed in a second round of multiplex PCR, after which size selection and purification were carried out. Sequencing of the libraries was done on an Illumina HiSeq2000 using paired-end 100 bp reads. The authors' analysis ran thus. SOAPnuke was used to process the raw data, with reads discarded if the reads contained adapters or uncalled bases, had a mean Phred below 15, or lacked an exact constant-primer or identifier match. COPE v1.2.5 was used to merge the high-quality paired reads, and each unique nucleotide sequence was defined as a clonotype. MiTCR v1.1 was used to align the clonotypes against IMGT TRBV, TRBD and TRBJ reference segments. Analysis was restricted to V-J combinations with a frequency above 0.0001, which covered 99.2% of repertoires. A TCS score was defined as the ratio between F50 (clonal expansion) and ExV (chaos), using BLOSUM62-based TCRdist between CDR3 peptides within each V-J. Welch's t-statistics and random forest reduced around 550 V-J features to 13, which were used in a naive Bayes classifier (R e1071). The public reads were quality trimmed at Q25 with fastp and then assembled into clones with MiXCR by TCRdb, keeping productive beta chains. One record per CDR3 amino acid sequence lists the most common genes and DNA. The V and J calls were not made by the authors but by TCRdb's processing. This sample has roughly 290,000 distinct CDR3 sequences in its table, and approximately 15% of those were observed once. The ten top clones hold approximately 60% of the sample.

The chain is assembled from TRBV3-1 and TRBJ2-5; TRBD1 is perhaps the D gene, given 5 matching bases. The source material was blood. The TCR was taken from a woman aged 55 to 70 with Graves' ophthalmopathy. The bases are TGTACCAGCAGCCAAGTTCCAGGGATTCAAGAGACCCAGTACTTC. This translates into CTSSQVPGIQETQYF.